Sequencing of this T cell receptor (beta chain) was carried out in a study of monozygotic twins with inflammatory bowel disease (dated by TCRdb to the late 2010s). About the investigation overall: In total, 28 monozygotic twin pairs made up the full study: 19 Danish pairs, all IBD-discordant, plus nine German pairs, of which four were IBD-concordant and five were IBD-discordant. The search for disease-associated traits relied mainly on comparing IBD patients with their genetically identical healthy co-twins within discordant pairs. Each individual had, on average, about 151 000 unique TCRalpha sequences and 181 000 unique TCRbeta sequences available for analysis. On the study overall, not on this receptor specifically: Because patients were on differing immunosuppressive treatments, the repertoires may have picked up extra background noise and inter-individual variability. A decrease in TCRbeta repertoire diversity, as measured by inverse Simpson index, was observed in IBD patients compared with their healthy co-twins. IBD patients shared fewer clonotypes with other individuals than healthy twins did, most markedly in patients showing signs of disease activity. The analysis was unable to tell different T cell subtypes apart. Repertoire similarity did not differ between concordant and discordant twins, possibly due to limited statistical power. The results gave no support for a single strong signal or clonotype linked to IBD.

A roughly 2.5 ml peripheral blood sample was drawn into PAXgene tubes per donor and stored at -80°C. Without T cell sorting, total RNA was isolated from whole blood using the PAXgene blood miRNA kit on an automated QIAcube. Deep TCRalpha and TCRbeta repertoire profiling with unique molecular barcoding was performed on peripheral blood of monozygotic twin pairs concordant or discordant for inflammatory bowel disease. Smoking habits were recorded for all twin pairs, with individuals classified as current, former or never smokers. Library preparation employed 5' RACE. Each TCR library was prepared from 3,500 to 4,500 ng of total RNA. For each sample, cDNA synthesis was carried out in eight separate reactions using SMARTScribe reverse transcriptase. During cDNA synthesis, unique molecular identifiers containing a 6-nucleotide sample barcode were introduced by template switching. TCRalpha and TCRbeta cDNA was amplified in two nested PCRs of roughly 16 and 10 cycles, and bead purification was carried out after each PCR. Before amplification, the cDNA was treated with uracil DNA-glycosylase and purified using the QIAquick PCR purification kit. The second PCR added Illumina TruSeq-compatible adapters along with sample-specific barcodes. Library quality and concentration were checked on TapeStation and Qubit, and libraries were pooled at about 4.9 ng each. Sequencing of pooled libraries was carried out on an Illumina HiSeq2500 single-index Rapid Run using 2 x 100 bp reads and custom sequencing primers. As for how the authors treated the data: MiGEC version 1.2.6 was used for UMI-based consensus assembly to correct PCR and sequencing errors. MiXCR version 2.1.1 was used to carry out V(D)J alignment, clonotype assembly and CDR3 extraction. Gene usage, clonotype sharing and MAIT/NKT TCR abundance were normalised by analysing the top 1000, 10 000 and 20 000 clonotypes per sample. Diversity was computed as the inverse Simpson index with the vegan R package after downsampling to 27 000 UMIs. Paired Mann-Whitney U tests were applied to discordant twin pairs, and Benjamini-Hochberg correction was used for multiple testing. TCRdb reprocessed the reads and assigns one entry to each CDR3 protein sequence, leaving out DNA. TCRdb, not the original authors, processed these V and J calls. The table kept for this sample lists about 200,000 distinct CDR3 sequences. The ten largest clonotypes hold under 8.5% of the sample.

CDR1 and CDR2 were assigned from the germline V gene as MNHEY and SVGEGT. The CDR3 goes from the cysteine to the phenylalanine over 17 residues. The DNA sequence is not available. As to this clonotype: This receptor's antigen is unknown.

The source material was blood. Here the chain combines TRBV6-2 or TRBV6-3 and TRBJ1-2; no DNA is available, so the TRBD1 call from TCRdb remains unchecked. The origin of this receptor is a human donor with ulcerative colitis or Crohn's disease, or a healthy co-twin of an affected twin (not recorded which). The CDR3 loop reads CASSSSDRAKGPYGYTF.